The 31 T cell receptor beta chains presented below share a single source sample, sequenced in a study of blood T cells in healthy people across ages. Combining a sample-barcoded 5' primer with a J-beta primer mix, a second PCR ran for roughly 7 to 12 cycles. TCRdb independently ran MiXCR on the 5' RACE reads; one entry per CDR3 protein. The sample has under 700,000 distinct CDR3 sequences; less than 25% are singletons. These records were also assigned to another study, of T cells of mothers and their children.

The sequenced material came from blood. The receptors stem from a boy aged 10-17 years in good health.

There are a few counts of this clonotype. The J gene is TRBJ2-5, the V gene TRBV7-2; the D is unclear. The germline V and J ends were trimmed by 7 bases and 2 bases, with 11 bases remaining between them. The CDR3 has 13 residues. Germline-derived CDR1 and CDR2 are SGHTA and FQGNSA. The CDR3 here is CASIGASQETQYF. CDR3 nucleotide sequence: TGTGCCAGCATAGGAGCGTCTCAAGAGACCCAGTACTTC.

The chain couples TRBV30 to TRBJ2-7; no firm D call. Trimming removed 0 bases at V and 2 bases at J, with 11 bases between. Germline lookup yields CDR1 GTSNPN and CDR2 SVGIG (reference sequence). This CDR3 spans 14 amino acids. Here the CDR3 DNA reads TGTGCCTGGAGTGTAAGACTGCCGCCCTACGAGCAGTACTTC. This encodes CAWSVRLPPYEQYF.

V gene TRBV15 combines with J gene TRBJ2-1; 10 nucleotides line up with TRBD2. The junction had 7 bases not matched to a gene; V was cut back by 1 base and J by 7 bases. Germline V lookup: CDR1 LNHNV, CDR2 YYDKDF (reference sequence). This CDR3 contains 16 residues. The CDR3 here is CATSRVALAGLNEQFF. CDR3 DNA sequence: TGTGCCACCAGCAGAGTAGCACTAGCGGGACTGAATGAGCAGTTCTTC.

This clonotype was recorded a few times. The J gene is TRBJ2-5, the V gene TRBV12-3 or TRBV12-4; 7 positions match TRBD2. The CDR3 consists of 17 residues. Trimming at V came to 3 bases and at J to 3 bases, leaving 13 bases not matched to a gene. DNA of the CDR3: TGTGCCAGCAGTTTTAGTTCGGGACTACCTATTAAAGAGACCCAGTACTTC. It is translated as CASSFSSGLPIKETQYF.

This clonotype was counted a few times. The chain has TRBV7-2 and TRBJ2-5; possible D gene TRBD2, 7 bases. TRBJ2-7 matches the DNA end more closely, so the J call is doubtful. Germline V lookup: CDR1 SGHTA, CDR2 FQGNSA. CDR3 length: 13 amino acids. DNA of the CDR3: TGTGCCAGCAGCTTAATGGGGGGGCGCGAGCAGTACTTC. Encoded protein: CASSLMGGREQYF.

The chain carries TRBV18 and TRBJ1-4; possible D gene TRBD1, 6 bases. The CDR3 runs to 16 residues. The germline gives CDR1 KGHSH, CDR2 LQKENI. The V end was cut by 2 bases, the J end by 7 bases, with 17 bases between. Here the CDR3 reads CASSPSTGASGEKLFF. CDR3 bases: TGTGCCAGCTCACCATCGACGGGGGCAAGTGGTGAAAAACTGTTTTTT.

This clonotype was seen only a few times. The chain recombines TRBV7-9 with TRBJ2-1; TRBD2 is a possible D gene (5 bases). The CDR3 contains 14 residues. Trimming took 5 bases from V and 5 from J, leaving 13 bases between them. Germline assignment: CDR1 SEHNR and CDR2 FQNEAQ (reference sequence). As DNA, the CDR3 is TGTGCCAGCAGCCAGGACTCGGTTCACAATGAGCAGTTCTTC. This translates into CASSQDSVHNEQFF.

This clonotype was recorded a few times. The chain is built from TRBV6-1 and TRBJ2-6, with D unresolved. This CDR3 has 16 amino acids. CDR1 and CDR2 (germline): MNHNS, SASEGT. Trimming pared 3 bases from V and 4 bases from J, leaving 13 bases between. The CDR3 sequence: CASSDLVGLGANVLTF. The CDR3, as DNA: TGTGCCAGCAGTGATTTGGTAGGGTTGGGGGCCAACGTCCTGACTTTC.

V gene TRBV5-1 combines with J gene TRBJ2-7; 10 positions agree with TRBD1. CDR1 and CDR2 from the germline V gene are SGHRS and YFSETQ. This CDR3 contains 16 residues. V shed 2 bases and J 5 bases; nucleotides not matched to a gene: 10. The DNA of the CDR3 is TGCGCCAGCAGCTTAGTGTCCGGGACAGGGGCCAACGAGCAGTACTTC. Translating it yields CASSLVSGTGANEQYF.

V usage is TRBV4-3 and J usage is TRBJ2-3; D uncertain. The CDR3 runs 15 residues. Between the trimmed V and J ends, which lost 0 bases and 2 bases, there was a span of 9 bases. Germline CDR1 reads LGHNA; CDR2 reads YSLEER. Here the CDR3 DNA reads TGCGCCAGCAGCCAAGACGGCAGCCCCACAGATACGCAGTATTTT. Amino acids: CASSQDGSPTDTQYF.

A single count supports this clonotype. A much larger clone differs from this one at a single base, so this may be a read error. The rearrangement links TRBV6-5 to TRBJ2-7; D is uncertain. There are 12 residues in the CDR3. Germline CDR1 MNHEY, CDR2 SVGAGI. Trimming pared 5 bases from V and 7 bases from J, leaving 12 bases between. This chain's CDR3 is CASSGELREQYF. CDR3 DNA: TGTGCCAGCAGTGGCGAACTGCGGGAGCAGTACTTC.

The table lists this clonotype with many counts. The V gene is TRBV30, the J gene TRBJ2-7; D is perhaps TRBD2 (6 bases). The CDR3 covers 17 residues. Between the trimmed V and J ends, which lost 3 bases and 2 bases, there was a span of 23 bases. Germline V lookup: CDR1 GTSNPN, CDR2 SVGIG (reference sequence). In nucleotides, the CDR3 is TGTGCCTGGAGCGACCAACCCGGGACGGGAGTGACCTACGAGCAGTACTTC. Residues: CAWSDQPGTGVTYEQYF.

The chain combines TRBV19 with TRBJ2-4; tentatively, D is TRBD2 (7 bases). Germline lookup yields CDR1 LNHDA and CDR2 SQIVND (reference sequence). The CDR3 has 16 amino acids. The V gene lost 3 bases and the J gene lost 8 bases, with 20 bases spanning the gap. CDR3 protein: CASSILAGAPEDIQYF. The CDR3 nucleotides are TGTGCCAGTAGTATTCTGGCGGGGGCCCCCGAGGACATTCAGTACTTC.

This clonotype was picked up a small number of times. The CDR3 region has the DNA TGTGCCAGCAGGAGGACGGCAGGAACTAATGAAAAACTGTTTTTT. Its translation is CASRRTAGTNEKLFF. The V gene is TRBV27, the J gene TRBJ1-4; D gene ambiguous. The CDR3 loop spans 15 amino acids. From germline, CDR1 is MNHEY and CDR2 SMNVEV (reference sequence). V was cut by 6 bases and J by 1 base, with 12 bases left in between.

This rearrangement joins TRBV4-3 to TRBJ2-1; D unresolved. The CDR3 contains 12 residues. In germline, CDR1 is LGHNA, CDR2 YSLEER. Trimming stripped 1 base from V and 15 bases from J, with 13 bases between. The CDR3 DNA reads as TGCGCCAGCAGCCAAGGGCCCGCCAGATTGTTCTTC. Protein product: CASSQGPARLFF.

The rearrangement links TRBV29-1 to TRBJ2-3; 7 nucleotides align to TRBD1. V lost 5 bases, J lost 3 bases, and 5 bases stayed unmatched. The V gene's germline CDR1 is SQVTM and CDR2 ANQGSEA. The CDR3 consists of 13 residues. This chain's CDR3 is CSVQGVRTDTQYF. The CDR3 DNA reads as TGCAGCGTTCAGGGGGTGAGAACAGATACGCAGTATTTT.

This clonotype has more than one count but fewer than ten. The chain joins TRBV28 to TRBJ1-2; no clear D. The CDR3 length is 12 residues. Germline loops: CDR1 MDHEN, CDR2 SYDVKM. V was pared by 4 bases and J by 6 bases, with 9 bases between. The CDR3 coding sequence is TGTGCCAGCAGTTCTATGGTAGATGGCTACACCTTC. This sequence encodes CASSSMVDGYTF.

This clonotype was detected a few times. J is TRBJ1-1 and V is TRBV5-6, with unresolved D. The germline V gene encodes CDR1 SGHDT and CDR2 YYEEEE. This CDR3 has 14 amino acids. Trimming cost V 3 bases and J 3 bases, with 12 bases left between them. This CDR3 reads CASSWGGGDTEAFF. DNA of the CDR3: TGTGCCAGCAGCTGGGGAGGCGGCGACACTGAAGCTTTCTTT.

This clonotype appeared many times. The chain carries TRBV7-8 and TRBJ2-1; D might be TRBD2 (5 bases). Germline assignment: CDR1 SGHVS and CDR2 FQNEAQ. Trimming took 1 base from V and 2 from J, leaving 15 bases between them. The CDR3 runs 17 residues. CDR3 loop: CASSLEVEGSAYNEQFF. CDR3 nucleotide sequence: TGTGCCAGCAGCTTAGAGGTAGAAGGGAGCGCCTACAATGAGCAGTTCTTC.

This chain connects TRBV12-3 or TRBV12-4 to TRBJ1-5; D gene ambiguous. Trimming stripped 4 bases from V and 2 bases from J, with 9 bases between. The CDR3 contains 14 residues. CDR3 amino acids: CASSSIGGNQPQHF. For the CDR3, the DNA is TGTGCCAGCAGTTCCATCGGGGGCAATCAGCCCCAGCATTTT.

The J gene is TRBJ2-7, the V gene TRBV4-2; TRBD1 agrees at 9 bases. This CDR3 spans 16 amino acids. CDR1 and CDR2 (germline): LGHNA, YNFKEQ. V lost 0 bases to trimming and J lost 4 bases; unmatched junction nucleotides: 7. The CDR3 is CASSQESNRGQYEQYF. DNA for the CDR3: TGTGCCAGCAGCCAAGAATCGAACAGGGGGCAATACGAGCAGTACTTC.

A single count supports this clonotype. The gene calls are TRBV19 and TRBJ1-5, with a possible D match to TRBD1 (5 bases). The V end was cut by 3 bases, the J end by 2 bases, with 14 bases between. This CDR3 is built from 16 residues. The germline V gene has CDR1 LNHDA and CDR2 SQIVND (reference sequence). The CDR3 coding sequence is TGTGCCAGTAGTATTAAACCAGGGACGGGCAATCAGCCCCAGCATTTT. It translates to CASSIKPGTGNQPQHF. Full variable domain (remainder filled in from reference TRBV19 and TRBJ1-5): DGGITQSPKYLFRKEGQNVTLSCEQNLNHDAMYWYRQDPGQGLRLIYYSQIVNDFQKGDIAEGYSVSREKKESFPLTVTSAQKNPTAFYLCASSIKPGTGNQPQHFGDGTRLSIL.

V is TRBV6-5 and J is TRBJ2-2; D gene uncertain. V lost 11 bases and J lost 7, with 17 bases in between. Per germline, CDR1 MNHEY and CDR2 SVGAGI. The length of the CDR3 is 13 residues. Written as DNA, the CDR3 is TGTGCCTTAGGTAGAAGAGCAGGCGGGGAGCTGTTTTTT. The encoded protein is CALGRRAGGELFF.

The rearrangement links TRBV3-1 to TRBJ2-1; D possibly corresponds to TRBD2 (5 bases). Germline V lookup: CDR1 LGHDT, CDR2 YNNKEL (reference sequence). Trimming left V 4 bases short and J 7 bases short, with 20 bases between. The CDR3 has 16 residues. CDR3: CASSLWTDPTGNEQFF. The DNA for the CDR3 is TGTGCCAGCAGCCTCTGGACGGACCCCACGGGGAATGAGCAGTTCTTC.

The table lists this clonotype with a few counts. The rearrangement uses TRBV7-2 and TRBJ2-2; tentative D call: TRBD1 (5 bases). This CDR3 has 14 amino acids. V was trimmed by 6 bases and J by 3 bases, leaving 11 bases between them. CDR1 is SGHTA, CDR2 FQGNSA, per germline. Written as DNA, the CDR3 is TGTGCCAGCAGAGGGCAGGGTTACACCGGGGAGCTGTTTTTT. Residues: CASRGQGYTGELFF.

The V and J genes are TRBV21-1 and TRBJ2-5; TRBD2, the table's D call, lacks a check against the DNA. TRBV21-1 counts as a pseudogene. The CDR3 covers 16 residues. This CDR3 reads CASSRLCGRFTETQYF. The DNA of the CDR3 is TGTGCCAGCAGCCGACTATGCGGGAGGTTCACAGAGACCCAGTACTTC.

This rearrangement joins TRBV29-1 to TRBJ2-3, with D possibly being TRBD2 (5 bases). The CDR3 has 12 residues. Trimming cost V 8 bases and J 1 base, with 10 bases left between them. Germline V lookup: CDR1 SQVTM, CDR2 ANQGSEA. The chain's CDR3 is CSLWGGTDTQYF. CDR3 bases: TGCAGCCTCTGGGGAGGCACAGATACGCAGTATTTT.

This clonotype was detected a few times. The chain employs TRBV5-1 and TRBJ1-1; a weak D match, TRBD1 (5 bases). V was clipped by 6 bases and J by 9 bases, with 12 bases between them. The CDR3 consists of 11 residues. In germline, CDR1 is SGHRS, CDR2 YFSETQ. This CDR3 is CASTSGDQAFF. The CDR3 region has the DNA TGCGCCAGCACCTCCGGGGACCAAGCTTTCTTT.

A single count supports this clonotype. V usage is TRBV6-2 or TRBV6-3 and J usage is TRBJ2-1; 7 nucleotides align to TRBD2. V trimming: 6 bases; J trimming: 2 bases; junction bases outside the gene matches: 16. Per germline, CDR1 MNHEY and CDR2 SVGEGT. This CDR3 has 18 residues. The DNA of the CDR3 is TGTGCCAGCAGAAACCCCCTCGCCAAAACTAGCGCCTACAATGAGCAGTTCTTC. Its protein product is CASRNPLAKTSAYNEQFF.

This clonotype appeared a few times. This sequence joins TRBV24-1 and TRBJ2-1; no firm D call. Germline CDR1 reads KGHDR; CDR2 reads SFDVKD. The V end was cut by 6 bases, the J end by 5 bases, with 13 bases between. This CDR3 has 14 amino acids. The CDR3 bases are TGTGCCACCAGTAAACCCGGACGGAACAATGAGCAGTTCTTC. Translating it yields CATSKPGRNNEQFF.

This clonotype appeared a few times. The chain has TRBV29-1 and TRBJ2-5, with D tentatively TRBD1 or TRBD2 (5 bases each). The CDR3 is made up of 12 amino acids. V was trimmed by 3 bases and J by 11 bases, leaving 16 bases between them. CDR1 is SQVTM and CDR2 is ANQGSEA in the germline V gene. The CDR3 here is CSVETVYREQYF. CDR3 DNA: TGCAGCGTTGAGACAGTCTATAGGGAGCAGTACTTC.